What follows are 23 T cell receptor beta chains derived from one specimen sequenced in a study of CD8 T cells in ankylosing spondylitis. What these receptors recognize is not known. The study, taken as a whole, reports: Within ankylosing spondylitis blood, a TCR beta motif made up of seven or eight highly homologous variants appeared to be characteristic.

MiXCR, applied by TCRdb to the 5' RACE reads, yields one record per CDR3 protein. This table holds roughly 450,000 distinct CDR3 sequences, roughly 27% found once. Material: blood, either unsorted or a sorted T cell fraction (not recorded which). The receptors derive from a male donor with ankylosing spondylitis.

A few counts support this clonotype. The CDR3, as DNA: TGTGCCAGCAGCTTAACAGGGACGAACTATGGCTACACCTTC. It codes for CASSLTGTNYGYTF. This rearrangement joins TRBV7-9 to TRBJ1-2; weak D call: TRBD1 (6 bases). Germline-derived CDR1 and CDR2 are SEHNR and FQNEAQ (reference sequence). Trimming took 2 bases from V and 2 from J, leaving 9 bases between them. This CDR3 spans 14 amino acids. The complete variable domain, with remaining parts taken from reference TRBV7-9 and TRBJ1-2, reads DTGVSQNPRHKITKRGQNVTFRCDPISEHNRLYWYRQTLGQGPEFLTYFQNEAQLEKSRLLSDRFSAERPKGSFSTLEIQRTEQGDSAMYLCASSLTGTNYGYTFGSGTRLTVV.

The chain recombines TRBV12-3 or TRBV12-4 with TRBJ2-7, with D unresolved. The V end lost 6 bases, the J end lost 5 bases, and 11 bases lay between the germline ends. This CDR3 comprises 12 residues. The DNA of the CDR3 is TGTGCCAGCAGCCCCCTGGGGAACGAGCAGTACTTC. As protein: CASSPLGNEQYF.

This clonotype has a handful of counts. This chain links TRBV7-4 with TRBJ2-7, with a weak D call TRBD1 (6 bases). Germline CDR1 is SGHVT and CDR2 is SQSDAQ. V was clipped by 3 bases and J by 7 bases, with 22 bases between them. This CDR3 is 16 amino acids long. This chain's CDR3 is CASSFYQQGRGWEQYV. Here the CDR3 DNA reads TGTGCCAGCAGCTTTTATCAACAGGGCCGAGGGTGGGAGCAGTACGTC.

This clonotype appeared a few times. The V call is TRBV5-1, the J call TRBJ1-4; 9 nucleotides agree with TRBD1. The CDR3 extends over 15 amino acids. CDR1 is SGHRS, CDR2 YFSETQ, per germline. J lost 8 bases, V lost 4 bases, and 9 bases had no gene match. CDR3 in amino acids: CASSPVTGGNEKLFF. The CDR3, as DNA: TGCGCCAGCAGCCCAGTGACAGGGGGGAACGAAAAACTGTTTTTT.

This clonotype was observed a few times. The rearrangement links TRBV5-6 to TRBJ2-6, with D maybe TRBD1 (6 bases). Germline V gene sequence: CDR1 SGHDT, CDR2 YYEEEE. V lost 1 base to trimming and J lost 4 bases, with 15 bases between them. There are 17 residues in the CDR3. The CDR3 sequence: CASSLRDTVSGANVLTF. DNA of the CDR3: TGTGCCAGCAGCTTGCGGGACACGGTGTCCGGGGCCAACGTCCTGACTTTC.

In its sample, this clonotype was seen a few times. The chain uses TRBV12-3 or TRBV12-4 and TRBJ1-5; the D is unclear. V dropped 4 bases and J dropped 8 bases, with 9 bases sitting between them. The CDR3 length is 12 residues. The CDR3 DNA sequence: TGTGCCAGCAGTTCCCTAGGTGAGCCCCAGCATTTT. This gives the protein CASSSLGEPQHF.

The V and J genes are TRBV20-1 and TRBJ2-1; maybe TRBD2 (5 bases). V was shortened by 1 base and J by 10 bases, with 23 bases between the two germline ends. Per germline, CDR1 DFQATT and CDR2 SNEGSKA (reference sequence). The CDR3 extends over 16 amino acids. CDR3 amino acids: CSARVFSGSPAEEQFF. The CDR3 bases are TGCAGTGCTAGAGTGTTTTCGGGATCACCAGCAGAGGAGCAGTTCTTC.

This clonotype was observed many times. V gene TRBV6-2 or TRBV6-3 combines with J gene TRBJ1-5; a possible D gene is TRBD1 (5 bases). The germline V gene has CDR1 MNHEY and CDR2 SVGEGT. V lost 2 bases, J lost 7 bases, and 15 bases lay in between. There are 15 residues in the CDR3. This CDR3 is CASSYHRGMGQPQHF. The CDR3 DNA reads TGTGCCAGCAGTTACCACCGGGGGATGGGGCAGCCCCAGCATTTT.

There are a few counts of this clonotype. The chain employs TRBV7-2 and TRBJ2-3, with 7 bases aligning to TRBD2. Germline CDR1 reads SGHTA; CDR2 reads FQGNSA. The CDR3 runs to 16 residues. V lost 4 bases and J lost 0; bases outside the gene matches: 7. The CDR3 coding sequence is TGTGCCAGCAGCTGGGGGGGAGCCTCTAGCACAGATACGCAGTATTTT. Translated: CASSWGGASSTDTQYF.

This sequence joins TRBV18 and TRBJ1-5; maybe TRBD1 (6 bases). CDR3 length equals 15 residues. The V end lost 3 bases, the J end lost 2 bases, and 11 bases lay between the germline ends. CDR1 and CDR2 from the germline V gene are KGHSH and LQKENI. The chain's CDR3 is CASSPQGNGNQPQHF. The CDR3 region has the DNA TGTGCCAGCTCACCCCAGGGGAATGGCAATCAGCCCCAGCATTTT.

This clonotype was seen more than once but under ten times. DNA for the CDR3: TGTGCCAGCGGCCGGGACACCCCTTATAGCAATCAGCCCCAGCATTTT. It is translated as CASGRDTPYSNQPQHF. The chain employs TRBV6-1 and TRBJ1-5; possibly TRBD1 for D (6 bases). The CDR3 is made up of 16 amino acids. Between the trimmed V and J ends, which lost 8 bases and 0 bases, there was a span of 17 bases. Germline values: CDR1 MNHNS, CDR2 SASEGT.

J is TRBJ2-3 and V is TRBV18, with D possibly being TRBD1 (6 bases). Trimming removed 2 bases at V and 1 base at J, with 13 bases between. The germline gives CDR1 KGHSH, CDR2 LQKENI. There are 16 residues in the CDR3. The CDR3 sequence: CASSPTQRTGTDTQYF. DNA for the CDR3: TGTGCCAGCTCACCAACCCAGAGGACAGGCACAGATACGCAGTATTTT.

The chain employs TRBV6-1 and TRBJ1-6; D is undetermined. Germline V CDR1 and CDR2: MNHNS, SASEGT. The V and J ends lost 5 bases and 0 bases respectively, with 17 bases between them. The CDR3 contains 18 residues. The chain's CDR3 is CASSRHQNSISYNSPLHF. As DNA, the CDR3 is TGTGCCAGCAGTCGACACCAAAACAGTATCTCCTATAATTCACCCCTCCACTTT.

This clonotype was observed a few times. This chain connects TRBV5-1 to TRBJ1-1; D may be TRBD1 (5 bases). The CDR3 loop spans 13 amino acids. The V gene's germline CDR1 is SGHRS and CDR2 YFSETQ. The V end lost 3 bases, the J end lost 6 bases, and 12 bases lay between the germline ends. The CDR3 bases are TGCGCCAGCAGCTCAGGGATCGGGTCTGAAGCTTTCTTT. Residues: CASSSGIGSEAFF. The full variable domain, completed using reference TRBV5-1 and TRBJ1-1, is KAGVTQTPRYLIKTRGQQVTLSCSPISGHRSVSWYQQTPGQGLQFLFEYFSETQRNKGNFPGRFSGRQFSNSRSEMNVSTLELGDSALYLCASSSGIGSEAFFGQGTRLTVV.

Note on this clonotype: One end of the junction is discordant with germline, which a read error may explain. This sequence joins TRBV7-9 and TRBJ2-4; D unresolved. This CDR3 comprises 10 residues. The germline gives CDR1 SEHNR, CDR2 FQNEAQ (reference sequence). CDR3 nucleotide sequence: TGTGCCAGCAGCTTAGAGGGTACGGACTTC. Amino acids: CASSLEGTDF.

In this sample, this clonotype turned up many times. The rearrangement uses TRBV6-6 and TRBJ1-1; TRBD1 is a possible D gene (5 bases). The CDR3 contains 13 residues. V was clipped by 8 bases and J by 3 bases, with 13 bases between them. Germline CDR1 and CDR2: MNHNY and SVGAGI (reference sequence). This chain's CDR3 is CASDWRGDTEAFF. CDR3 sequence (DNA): TGTGCCAGCGACTGGAGGGGCGACACTGAAGCTTTCTTT.

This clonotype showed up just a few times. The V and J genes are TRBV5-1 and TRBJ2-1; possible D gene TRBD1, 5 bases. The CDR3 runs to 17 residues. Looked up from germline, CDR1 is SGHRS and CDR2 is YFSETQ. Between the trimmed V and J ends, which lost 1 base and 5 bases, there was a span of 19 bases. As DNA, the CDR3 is TGCGCCAGCAGCTTGATATTCCAGGGCTTTGCCGACAATGAGCAGTTCTTC. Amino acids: CASSLIFQGFADNEQFF.

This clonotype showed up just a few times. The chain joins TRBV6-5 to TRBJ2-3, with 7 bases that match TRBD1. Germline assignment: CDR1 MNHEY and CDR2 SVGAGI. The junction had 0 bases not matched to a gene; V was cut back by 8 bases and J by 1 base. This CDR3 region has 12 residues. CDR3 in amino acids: CASQGGTDTQYF. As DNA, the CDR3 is TGTGCCAGCCAGGGGGGCACAGATACGCAGTATTTT.

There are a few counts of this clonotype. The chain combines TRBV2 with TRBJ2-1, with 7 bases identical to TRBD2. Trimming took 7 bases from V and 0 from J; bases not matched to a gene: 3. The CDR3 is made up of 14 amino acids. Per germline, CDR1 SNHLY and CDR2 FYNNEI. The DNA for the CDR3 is TGTGCCAGCAAGGGCGGGAGCTCCTACAATGAGCAGTTCTTC. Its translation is CASKGGSSYNEQFF.

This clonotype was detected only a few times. Here the CDR3 DNA reads TGCGCCAGCAGCCCAGCGGGACAGAACACCGGGGAGCTGTTTTTT. Its translation: CASSPAGQNTGELFF. The chain has TRBV5-1 and TRBJ2-2; tentatively, D is TRBD2 (7 bases). V was clipped by 4 bases and J by 1 base, with 11 bases between them. Germline V gives CDR1 SGHRS, CDR2 YFSETQ. The CDR3 totals 15 residues.

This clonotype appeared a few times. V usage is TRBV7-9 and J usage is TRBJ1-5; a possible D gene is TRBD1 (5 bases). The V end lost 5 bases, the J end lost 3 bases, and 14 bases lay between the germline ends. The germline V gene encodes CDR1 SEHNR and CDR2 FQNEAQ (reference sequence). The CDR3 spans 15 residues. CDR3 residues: CASSPTGTLNQPQHF. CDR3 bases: TGTGCCAGCAGCCCGACCGGGACCCTCAATCAGCCCCAGCATTTT.

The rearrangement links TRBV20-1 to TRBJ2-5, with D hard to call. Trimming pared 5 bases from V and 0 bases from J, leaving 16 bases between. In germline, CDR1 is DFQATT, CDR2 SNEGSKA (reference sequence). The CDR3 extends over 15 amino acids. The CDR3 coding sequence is TGCAGTGCTTACATCCGGACCGAGTACCAAGAGACCCAGTACTTC. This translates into CSAYIRTEYQETQYF.

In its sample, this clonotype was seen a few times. CDR3 nucleotides: TGCGCCAGCAGTGACGCGGGCTACGAGCAGTACGTC. Translation gives CASSDAGYEQYV. The chain has TRBV10-2 and TRBJ2-7, with D perhaps TRBD2 (5 bases). This CDR3 is built from 12 residues. V gave up 3 bases and J gave up 3 bases, with 6 bases separating them. Germline V gene sequence: CDR1 WSHSY, CDR2 SAAADI.